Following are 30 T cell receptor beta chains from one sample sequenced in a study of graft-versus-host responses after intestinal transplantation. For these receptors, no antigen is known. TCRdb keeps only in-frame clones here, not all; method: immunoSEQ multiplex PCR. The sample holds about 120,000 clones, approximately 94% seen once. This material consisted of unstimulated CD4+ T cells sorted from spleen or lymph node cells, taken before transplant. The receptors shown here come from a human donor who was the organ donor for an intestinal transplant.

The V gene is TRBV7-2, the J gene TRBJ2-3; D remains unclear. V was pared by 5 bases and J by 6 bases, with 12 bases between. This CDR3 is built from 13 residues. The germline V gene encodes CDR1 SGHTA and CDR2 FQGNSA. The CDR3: CASSLRFRDTQYF. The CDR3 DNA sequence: TGTGCCAGCAGCCTTAGGTTCCGGGATACGCAGTATTTT.

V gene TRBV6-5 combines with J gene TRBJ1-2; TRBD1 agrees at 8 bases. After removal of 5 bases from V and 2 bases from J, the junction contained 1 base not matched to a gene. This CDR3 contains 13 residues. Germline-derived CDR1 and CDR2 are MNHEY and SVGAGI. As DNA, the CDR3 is TGTGCCAGCAGTGACAGGGGAAACTATGGCTACACCTTC. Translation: CASSDRGNYGYTF.

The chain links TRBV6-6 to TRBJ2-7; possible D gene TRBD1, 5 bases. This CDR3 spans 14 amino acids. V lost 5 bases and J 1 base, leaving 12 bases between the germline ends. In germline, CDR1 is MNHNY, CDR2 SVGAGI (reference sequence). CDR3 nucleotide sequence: TGTGCCAGCAGTACCCAGGGTAGGTCCTACGAGCAGTACTTC. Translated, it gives CASSTQGRSYEQYF.

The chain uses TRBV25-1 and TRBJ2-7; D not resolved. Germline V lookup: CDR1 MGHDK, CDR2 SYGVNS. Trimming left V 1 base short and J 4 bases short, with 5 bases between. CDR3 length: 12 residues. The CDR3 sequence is CASSESGYEQYF. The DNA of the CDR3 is TGTGCCAGCAGTGAATCCGGGTACGAGCAGTACTTC.

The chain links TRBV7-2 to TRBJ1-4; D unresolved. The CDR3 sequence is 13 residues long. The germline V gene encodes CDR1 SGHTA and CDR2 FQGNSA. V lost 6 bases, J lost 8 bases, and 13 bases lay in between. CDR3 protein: CASRGSYSEKLFF. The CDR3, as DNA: TGTGCCAGCAGGGGTTCCTACTCGGAAAAACTGTTTTTT.

The CDR3 DNA follows: TGTGCCAGCAGCGGCTTAAGGCAGGAAAACTATGGCTACACCTTC. Protein product: CASSGLRQENYGYTF. The chain is built from TRBV9 and TRBJ1-2, with D unclear. Deletions cut 3 bases from V and 2 bases from J, with 14 bases between. The length of the CDR3 is 15 residues. Germline-derived CDR1 and CDR2 are SGDLS and YYNGEE.

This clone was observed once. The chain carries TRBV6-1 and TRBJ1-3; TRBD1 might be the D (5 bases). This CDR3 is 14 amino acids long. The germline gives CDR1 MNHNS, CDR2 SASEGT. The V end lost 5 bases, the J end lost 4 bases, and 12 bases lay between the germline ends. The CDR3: CASSSRVPGNTIYF. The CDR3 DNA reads TGTGCCAGCAGTTCCAGGGTGCCCGGAAACACCATATATTTT.

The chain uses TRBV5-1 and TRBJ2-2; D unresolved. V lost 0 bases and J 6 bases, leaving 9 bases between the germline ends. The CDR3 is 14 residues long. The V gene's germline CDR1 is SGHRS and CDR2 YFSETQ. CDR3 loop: CASSLVTQPGELFF. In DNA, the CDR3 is TGCGCCAGCAGCTTGGTGACGCAACCCGGGGAGCTGTTTTTT.

CDR3 region: CASSTVPWRRDTYEQYF. The DNA of the CDR3 is TGTGCCAGCAGCACCGTTCCATGGCGCAGAGATACCTACGAGCAGTACTTC. The chain joins TRBV5-4 to TRBJ2-7; no reliable D call. From germline, CDR1 is SGHNT and CDR2 YYREEE (reference sequence). The CDR3 runs 17 residues. The V end lost 4 bases, the J end lost 2 bases, and 22 bases lay between the germline ends.

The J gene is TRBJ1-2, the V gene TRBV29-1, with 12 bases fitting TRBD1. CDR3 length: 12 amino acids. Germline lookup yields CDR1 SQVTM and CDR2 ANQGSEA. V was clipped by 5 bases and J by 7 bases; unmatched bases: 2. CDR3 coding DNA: TGCAGCGTTTGGGACAGGGGGCCTGGCTACACCTTC. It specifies CSVWDRGPGYTF.

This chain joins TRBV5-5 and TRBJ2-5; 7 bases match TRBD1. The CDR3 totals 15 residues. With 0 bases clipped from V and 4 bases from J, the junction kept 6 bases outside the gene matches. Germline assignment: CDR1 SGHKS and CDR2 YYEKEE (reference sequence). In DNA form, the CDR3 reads TGTGCCAGCAGCTTGGCGACAGGGTATGGAGAGACCCAGTACTTC. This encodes CASSLATGYGETQYF.

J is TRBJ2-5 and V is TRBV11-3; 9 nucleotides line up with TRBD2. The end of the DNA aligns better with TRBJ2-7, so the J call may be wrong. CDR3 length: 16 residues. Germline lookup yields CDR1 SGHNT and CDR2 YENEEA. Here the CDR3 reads CASSLGRGGGRDEQYF. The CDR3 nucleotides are TGTGCCAGCAGCTTAGGTCGCGGGGGGGGTAGGGACGAGCAGTACTTC.

The CDR3 spells CSAQRGYGYTF. CDR3 nucleotides: TGCAGCGCTCAGAGGGGGTATGGCTACACCTTC. This rearrangement joins TRBV29-1 to TRBJ1-2; a weak D match, TRBD1 (6 bases). CDR3 length equals 11 residues. Germline-derived CDR1 and CDR2 are SQVTM and ANQGSEA. V gave up 7 bases and J gave up 5 bases, with 11 bases separating them.

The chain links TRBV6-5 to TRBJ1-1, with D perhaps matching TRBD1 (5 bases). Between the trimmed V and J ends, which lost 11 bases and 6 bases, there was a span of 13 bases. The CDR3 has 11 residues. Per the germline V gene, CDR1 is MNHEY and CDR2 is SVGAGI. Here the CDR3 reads CAALGGAEAFF. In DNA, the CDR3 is TGTGCCGCCCTCGGGGGGGCTGAAGCTTTCTTT.

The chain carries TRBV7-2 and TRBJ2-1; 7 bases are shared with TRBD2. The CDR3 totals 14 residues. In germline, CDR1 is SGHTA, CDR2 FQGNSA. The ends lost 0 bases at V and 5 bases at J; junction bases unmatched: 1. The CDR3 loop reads CASSLAGLNNEQFF. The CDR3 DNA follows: TGTGCCAGCAGCTTAGCGGGACTAAACAATGAGCAGTTCTTC.

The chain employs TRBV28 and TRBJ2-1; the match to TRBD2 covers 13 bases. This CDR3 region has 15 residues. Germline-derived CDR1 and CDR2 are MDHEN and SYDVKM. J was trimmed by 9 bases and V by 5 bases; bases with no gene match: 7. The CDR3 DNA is TGTGCCAGCAGTCCATGGACTAGCGGGAGCAGTGAGCAGTTCTTC. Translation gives CASSPWTSGSSEQFF.

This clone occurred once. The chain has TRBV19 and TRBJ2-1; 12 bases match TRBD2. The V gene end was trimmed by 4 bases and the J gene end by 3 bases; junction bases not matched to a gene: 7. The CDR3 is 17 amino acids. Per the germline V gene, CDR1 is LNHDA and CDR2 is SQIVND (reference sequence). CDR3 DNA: TGTGCCAGTAGTACTCCGAGACTAGCGGGAGACTACAATGAGCAGTTCTTC. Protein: CASSTPRLAGDYNEQFF. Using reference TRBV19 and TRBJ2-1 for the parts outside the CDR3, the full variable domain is DGGITQSPKYLFRKEGQNVTLSCEQNLNHDAMYWYRQDPGQGLRLIYYSQIVNDFQKGDIAEGYSVSREKKESFPLTVTSAQKNPTAFYLCASSTPRLAGDYNEQFFGPGTRLTVL.

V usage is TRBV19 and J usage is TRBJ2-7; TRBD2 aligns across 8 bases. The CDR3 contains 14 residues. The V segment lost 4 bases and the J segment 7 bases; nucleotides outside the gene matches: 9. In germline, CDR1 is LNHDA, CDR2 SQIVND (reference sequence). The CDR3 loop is CASSKSGSLKEQYF. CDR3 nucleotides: TGTGCCAGTAGTAAAAGCGGGAGCTTGAAAGAGCAGTACTTC.

CDR3 coding DNA: TGTGCCAGCAGTTTTGGGAAGGGCTACGAGCAGTACTTC. Protein sequence: CASSFGKGYEQYF. The chain carries TRBV28 and TRBJ2-7; D gene ambiguous. The ends were cut back, 3 bases at V and 3 bases at J, with 9 bases in the middle. Germline V gene data show CDR1 as MDHEN and CDR2 as SYDVKM. This CDR3 has 13 amino acids.

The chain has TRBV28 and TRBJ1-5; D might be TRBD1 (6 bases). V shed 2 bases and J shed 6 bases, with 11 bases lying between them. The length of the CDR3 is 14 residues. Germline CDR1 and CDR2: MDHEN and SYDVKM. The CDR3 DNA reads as TGTGCCAGCAGTTTAAGGGGGGCTATTCAGCCCCAGCATTTT. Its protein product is CASSLRGAIQPQHF.

Here the CDR3 DNA reads TGTGCCAGCAGTGCGGGGGGTTCTTCTGGAAACACCATATATTTT. It encodes CASSAGGSSGNTIYF. V usage is TRBV7-9 and J usage is TRBJ1-3; D may be TRBD1 (5 bases). The CDR3 is made up of 15 amino acids. Germline CDR1 is SEHNR and CDR2 is FQNEAQ (reference sequence). Trimming pared 6 bases from V and 1 base from J, leaving 13 bases between.

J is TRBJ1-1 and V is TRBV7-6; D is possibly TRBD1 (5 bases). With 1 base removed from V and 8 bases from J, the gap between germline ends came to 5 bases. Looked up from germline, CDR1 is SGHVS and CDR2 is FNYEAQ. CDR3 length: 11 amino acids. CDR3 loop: CASSLGTEAFF. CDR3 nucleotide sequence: TGTGCCAGCAGCTTAGGGACAGAAGCTTTCTTT.

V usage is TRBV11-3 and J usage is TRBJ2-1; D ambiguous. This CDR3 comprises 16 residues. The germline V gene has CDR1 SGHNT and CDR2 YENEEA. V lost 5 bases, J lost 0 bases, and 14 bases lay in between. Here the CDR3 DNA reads TGTGCCAGCAGCCGCATCGGACCCAGCTCCTACAATGAGCAGTTCTTC. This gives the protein CASSRIGPSSYNEQFF. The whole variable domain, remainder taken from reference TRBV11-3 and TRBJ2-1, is EAGVVQSPRYKIIEKKQPVAFWCNPISGHNTLYWYLQNLGQGPELLIRYENEEAVDDSQLPKDRFSAERLKGVDSTLKIQPAELGDSAVYLCASSRIGPSSYNEQFFGPGTRLTVL.

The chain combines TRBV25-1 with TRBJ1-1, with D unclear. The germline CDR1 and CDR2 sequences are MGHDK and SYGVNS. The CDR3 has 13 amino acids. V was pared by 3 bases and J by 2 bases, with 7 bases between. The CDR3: CASSDYSNTEAFF. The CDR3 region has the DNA TGTGCCAGCAGTGATTACAGTAACACTGAAGCTTTCTTT.

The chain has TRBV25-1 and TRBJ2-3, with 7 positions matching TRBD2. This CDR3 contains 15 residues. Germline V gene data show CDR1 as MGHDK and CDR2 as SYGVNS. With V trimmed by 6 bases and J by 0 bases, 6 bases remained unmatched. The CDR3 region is CASSQWGGSTDTQYF. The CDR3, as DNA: TGTGCCAGCAGCCAGTGGGGGGGGAGCACAGATACGCAGTATTTT.

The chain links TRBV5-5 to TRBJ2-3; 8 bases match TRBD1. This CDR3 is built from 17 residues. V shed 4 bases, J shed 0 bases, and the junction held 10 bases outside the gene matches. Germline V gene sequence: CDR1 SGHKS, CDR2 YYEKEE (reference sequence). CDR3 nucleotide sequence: TGTGCCAGCAGCAGGAAGACAGGGGATGGTAGCACAGATACGCAGTATTTT. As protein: CASSRKTGDGSTDTQYF.

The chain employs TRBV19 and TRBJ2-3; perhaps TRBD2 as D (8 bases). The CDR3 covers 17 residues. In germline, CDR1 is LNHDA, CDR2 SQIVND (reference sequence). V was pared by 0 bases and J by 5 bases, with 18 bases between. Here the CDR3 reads CASSIEVGRGRVDTQYF. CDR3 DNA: TGTGCCAGTAGTATAGAAGTCGGGAGGGGGCGCGTAGATACGCAGTATTTT.

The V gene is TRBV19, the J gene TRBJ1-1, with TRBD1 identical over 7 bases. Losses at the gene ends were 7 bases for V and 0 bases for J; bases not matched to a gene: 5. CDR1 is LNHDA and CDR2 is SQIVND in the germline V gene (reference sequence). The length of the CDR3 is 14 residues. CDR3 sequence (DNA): TGTGCCAGTAAGGACAGGACCATGAACACTGAAGCTTTCTTT. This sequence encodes CASKDRTMNTEAFF.

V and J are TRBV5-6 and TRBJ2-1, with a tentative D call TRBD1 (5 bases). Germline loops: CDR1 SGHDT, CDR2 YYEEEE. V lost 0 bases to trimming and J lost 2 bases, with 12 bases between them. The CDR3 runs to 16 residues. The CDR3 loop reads CASSLEVGVTYNEQFF. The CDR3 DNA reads TGTGCCAGCAGCTTGGAGGTAGGGGTGACCTACAATGAGCAGTTCTTC.

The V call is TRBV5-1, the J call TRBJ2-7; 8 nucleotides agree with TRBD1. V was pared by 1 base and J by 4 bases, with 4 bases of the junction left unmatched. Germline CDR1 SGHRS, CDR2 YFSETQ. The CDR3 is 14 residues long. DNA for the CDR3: TGCGCCAGCAGCTTGAGTGGACAGGGTTACGAGCAGTACTTC. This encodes CASSLSGQGYEQYF.